The entry below describes one T cell receptor beta chain. Its antigen is as yet unknown. Repertoires were generated with immunoSEQ multiplex PCR, while TCRdb's copy carries only in-frame clones and drops some. The repertoire has roughly 87,000 clones, approximately 91% of them found once; the top ten carry 0.7% to 0.9%. These data originate in a study of OX40 agonist ivuxolimab in advanced cancers. Study-level information: People in dose escalation had one of these cancers: hepatocellular carcinoma, melanoma, renal cell or head and neck cancer. One hepatocellular carcinoma and a couple of cutaneous melanoma patients partially responded. Findings and caveats of the study: Averaged across samples, CD8+ T cells carried more expanded clones than CD4+ did.

Trimming took 2 bases from V and 4 from J, leaving 12 bases between them. This CDR3 spans 15 amino acids. Per the germline V gene, CDR1 is SGHRS and CDR2 is YFSETQ. Sequencing was performed on CD4+ or CD8+ T cells sorted from blood, taken in a trial of the OX40 agonist ivuxolimab. The receptor was derived from an adult with an advanced solid tumor such as melanoma, head and neck, liver or kidney cancer. This sequence joins TRBV5-1 and TRBJ2-2; D uncertain. CDR3 sequence reads: CASSLINWGTGELFF. CDR3 bases: TGCGCCAGCAGCTTAATTAACTGGGGCACCGGGGAGCTGTTTTTT.